The 24 T cell receptor beta chains presented below share a single source sample, sequenced in a study of T cell repertoires in cytomegalovirus infection. In TCRdb, the reads were re-called with MiXCR into one record per CDR3 protein. This sample has 490,000 or so distinct CDR3 sequences, with 10% to 12% found just once. Sequencing was performed on PBMCs. These receptors were collected from a human donor in good health (CMV status not recorded). Some clones in this sample may be carry-over from other donors' samples.

The table lists this clonotype with a count of one. This chain links TRBV11-2 with TRBJ2-5; 16 bases fit TRBD2. With V trimmed by 3 bases and J by 5 bases, 3 bases remained unmatched. This CDR3 spans 16 amino acids. Germline CDR1 SGHAT, CDR2 FQNNGV. The CDR3 DNA reads as TGTGCCAGCAGCTTCGGGACTAGCGGGGGGGGTGAGACCCAGTACTTC. Amino acid sequence: CASSFGTSGGGETQYF.

This clonotype appeared many times. V is TRBV11-2 and J is TRBJ2-5; 7 bases align to TRBD1. This CDR3 region has 13 residues. V dropped 4 bases and J dropped 6; count of bases not matched to a gene: 5. Germline CDR1 SGHAT, CDR2 FQNNGV. CDR3 sequence (DNA): TGTGCCAGCAGCTACTCGGACAGGAAGACCCAGTACTTC. It encodes CASSYSDRKTQYF.

This chain joins TRBV20-1 and TRBJ2-3; 11 bases line up with TRBD2. The CDR3 loop spans 15 amino acids. The germline V gene has CDR1 DFQATT and CDR2 SNEGSKA (reference sequence). The trim removed 2 bases at V and 5 bases at J, leaving 6 bases unmatched. The CDR3 reads CSARHSGRAEDTQYF. The CDR3 DNA follows: TGCAGTGCTAGACATAGCGGGAGGGCCGAAGATACGCAGTATTTT.

This clonotype turned up a few times. J is TRBJ1-2 and V is TRBV7-9, with 7 bases matching TRBD1. The germline gives CDR1 SEHNR, CDR2 FQNEAQ (reference sequence). The CDR3 extends over 12 amino acids. V was clipped by 7 bases and J by 6 bases; unmatched bases: 5. The CDR3 here is CASTRGGHGYTF. The DNA of the CDR3 is TGTGCCAGCACTCGAGGGGGCCATGGCTACACCTTC. Complete variable domain (other parts from reference TRBV7-9 and TRBJ1-2): DTGVSQNPRHKITKRGQNVTFRCDPISEHNRLYWYRQTLGQGPEFLTYFQNEAQLEKSRLLSDRFSAERPKGSFSTLEIQRTEQGDSAMYLCASTRGGHGYTFGSGTRLTVV.

There are a few counts of this clonotype. The chain employs TRBV5-1 and TRBJ2-1, with 8 bases matching TRBD1. V shed 0 bases and J 2 bases; nucleotides not matched to a gene: 7. Germline assignment: CDR1 SGHRS and CDR2 YFSETQ. This CDR3 has 17 amino acids. CDR3 bases: TGCGCCAGCAGCTTGGCAACGACAGGGGTGGCCTACAATGAGCAGTTCTTC. Protein product: CASSLATTGVAYNEQFF.

This clonotype was recorded many times. The chain combines TRBV11-2 with TRBJ1-2, with 8 bases lining up with TRBD1. This CDR3 has 15 amino acids. The ends lost 5 bases at V and 4 bases at J; junction bases unmatched: 9. Germline CDR1 and CDR2: SGHAT and FQNNGV. The CDR3, as DNA: TGTGCCAGCAGCCGAGCAGGGGGCCAAGGCTATGGCTACACCTTC. Amino acid sequence: CASSRAGGQGYGYTF.

This clonotype has a handful of counts. V usage is TRBV20-1 and J usage is TRBJ2-1, with D tentatively TRBD2 (6 bases). This CDR3 has 14 residues. The germline V gene has CDR1 DFQATT and CDR2 SNEGSKA (reference sequence). Trimming cost V 6 bases and J 0 bases, with 12 bases left between them. The CDR3 spells CSATGSSSYNEQFF. The CDR3, as DNA: TGCAGTGCCACCGGGAGTAGCTCCTACAATGAGCAGTTCTTC.

The chain carries TRBV3-1 and TRBJ2-1; a weak D match, TRBD1 (6 bases). Trimming took off 4 bases at V and 2 bases at J, with 12 bases between the two ends. CDR1 is LGHDT, CDR2 YNNKEL, per germline (reference sequence). This CDR3 comprises 15 residues. Written as DNA, the CDR3 is TGTGCCAGCAGCCCCGACAGGATGACCTACAATGAGCAGTTCTTC. It encodes CASSPDRMTYNEQFF.

The chain carries TRBV20-1 and TRBJ1-1; D remains ambiguous. The length of the CDR3 is 10 residues. V lost 5 bases to trimming and J lost 5 bases, with 6 bases between them. Germline V gives CDR1 DFQATT, CDR2 SNEGSKA (reference sequence). Written as DNA, the CDR3 is TGCAGTGCTCAATCTACTGAAGCTTTCTTT. Its translation is CSAQSTEAFF.

There are many counts of this clonotype. The chain uses TRBV30 and TRBJ2-2; unclear D gene. Germline V lookup: CDR1 GTSNPN, CDR2 SVGIG (reference sequence). The CDR3 contains 11 residues. V was cut by 5 bases and J by 5 bases, with 6 bases left in between. The CDR3 coding sequence is TGTGCCTGGGGGTGGACCGGGGAGCTGTTTTTT. Translation gives CAWGWTGELFF.

This clonotype was counted only a few times. The chain uses TRBV29-1 and TRBJ2-5, with D possibly matching TRBD1 (5 bases). V gave up 4 bases and J gave up 4 bases, with 13 bases separating them. The CDR3 is 13 residues long. CDR1 and CDR2 from the germline V gene are SQVTM and ANQGSEA. The CDR3 reads CSVAGKLRETQYF. The CDR3 region has the DNA TGCAGCGTTGCAGGGAAGTTGAGAGAGACCCAGTACTTC.

This clonotype was counted at least ten times. The chain combines TRBV4-1 with TRBJ2-4; 7 nucleotides align to TRBD2. This CDR3 has 17 residues. Germline CDR1 MGHRA, CDR2 YSYEKL. V was clipped by 9 bases and J by 0 bases; unmatched bases: 14. CDR3 bases: TGCGCCAGAGGCTCCGTGGGGGGGGTGGGAGCCAAAAACATTCAGTACTTC. Protein product: CARGSVGGVGAKNIQYF.

In its sample, this clonotype was seen many times. The chain couples TRBV7-9 to TRBJ1-1, with 7 bases identical to TRBD1. This CDR3 region has 16 residues. Germline lookup yields CDR1 SEHNR and CDR2 FQNEAQ (reference sequence). V lost 0 bases, J lost 7 bases, and 11 bases stayed unmatched. The CDR3 sequence: CASSLAKGALQDEAFF. In DNA, the CDR3 is TGTGCCAGCAGCTTAGCCAAGGGGGCGCTGCAGGATGAAGCTTTCTTT.

This clonotype was found many times. This chain joins TRBV7-2 and TRBJ2-5; no firm D call. Germline CDR1 SGHTA, CDR2 FQGNSA. With 1 base removed from V and 1 base from J, the gap between germline ends came to 10 bases. This CDR3 has 15 residues. In DNA form, the CDR3 reads TGTGCCAGCAGCTTAGGTCCGCGTGTCCAAGAGACCCAGTACTTC. It translates to CASSLGPRVQETQYF.

This clonotype was counted at least ten times. V usage is TRBV27 and J usage is TRBJ2-5, with D possibly being TRBD1 (5 bases). Germline CDR1 is MNHEY and CDR2 is SMNVEV (reference sequence). This CDR3 is built from 13 residues. V was pared by 5 bases and J by 5 bases, with 12 bases between. CDR3 sequence (DNA): TGTGCCAGCAGTCCCAGGGTCCGCGAGACCCAGTACTTC. Translating it yields CASSPRVRETQYF.

There are many counts of this clonotype. V is TRBV19 and J is TRBJ1-2; no clear D gene. The V end was cut by 3 bases, the J end by 0 bases, with 2 bases between. The CDR3 totals 12 residues. Germline V gene data show CDR1 as LNHDA and CDR2 as SQIVND (reference sequence). The CDR3 loop is CASSITNYGYTF. The DNA for the CDR3 is TGTGCCAGTAGTATTACTAACTATGGCTACACCTTC.

This clonotype was counted between two and nine times. The chain employs TRBV19 and TRBJ2-5; perhaps TRBD1 as D (5 bases). Trimming left V 0 bases short and J 1 base short, with 18 bases between. The CDR3 sequence is 18 residues long. Germline lookup yields CDR1 LNHDA and CDR2 SQIVND (reference sequence). The CDR3 protein is CASSIEFPQETRQETQYF. The DNA of the CDR3 is TGTGCCAGTAGTATAGAATTCCCACAGGAAACGCGCCAAGAGACCCAGTACTTC. Combining the CDR3 with reference TRBV19 and TRBJ2-5 gives the whole variable domain DGGITQSPKYLFRKEGQNVTLSCEQNLNHDAMYWYRQDPGQGLRLIYYSQIVNDFQKGDIAEGYSVSREKKESFPLTVTSAQKNPTAFYLCASSIEFPQETRQETQYFGPGTRLLVL.

This clonotype was observed many times. The chain has TRBV19 and TRBJ1-3; D remains ambiguous. V was pared by 10 bases and J by 4 bases, with 8 bases between. CDR3 length: 11 residues. Germline lookup yields CDR1 LNHDA and CDR2 SQIVND (reference sequence). The CDR3, as DNA: TGTGCCACCCAGCCGGGAAACACCATATATTTT. This codes for CATQPGNTIYF. The complete variable domain, with remaining parts taken from reference TRBV19 and TRBJ1-3, reads DGGITQSPKYLFRKEGQNVTLSCEQNLNHDAMYWYRQDPGQGLRLIYYSQIVNDFQKGDIAEGYSVSREKKESFPLTVTSAQKNPTAFYLCATQPGNTIYFGEGSWLTVV.

J is TRBJ2-3 and V is TRBV5-1; 9 bases agree with TRBD1. Germline V CDR1 and CDR2: SGHRS, YFSETQ. The V and J ends lost 6 bases and 4 bases, in that order; junction bases with no gene match: 6. The CDR3 extends over 14 amino acids. CDR3 in amino acids: CASNPGQGPDTQYF. The DNA of the CDR3 is TGCGCCAGCAACCCGGGACAGGGTCCAGATACGCAGTATTTT.

This clonotype was observed many times. The V call is TRBV28, the J call TRBJ1-2, with D perhaps TRBD1 (5 bases). Per germline, CDR1 MDHEN and CDR2 SYDVKM. V shed 7 bases and J shed 1 base, with 13 bases lying between them. This CDR3 is built from 14 residues. Here the CDR3 reads CASNPRDGNYGYTF. The CDR3 region has the DNA TGTGCCAGCAACCCCCGGGACGGTAACTATGGCTACACCTTC.

This clonotype has a count of ten or more. The rearrangement joins TRBV5-1 to TRBJ2-5; D is perhaps TRBD2 (6 bases). Trimming took 2 bases from V and 5 from J, leaving 13 bases between them. The CDR3 is 14 residues long. The germline V gene has CDR1 SGHRS and CDR2 YFSETQ. The DNA of the CDR3 is TGCGCCAGCAGCTTAGAGGGAGGAGAGGAGACCCAGTACTTC. Protein sequence: CASSLEGGEETQYF. The variable domain in full, with the rest retrieved from reference TRBV5-1 and TRBJ2-5, is KAGVTQTPRYLIKTRGQQVTLSCSPISGHRSVSWYQQTPGQGLQFLFEYFSETQRNKGNFPGRFSGRQFSNSRSEMNVSTLELGDSALYLCASSLEGGEETQYFGPGTRLLVL.

This clonotype was counted ten times or more. The rearrangement joins TRBV5-4 to TRBJ2-3; perhaps TRBD2 as D (5 bases). CDR1 and CDR2 from the germline V gene are SGHNT and YYREEE (reference sequence). Trimming pared 4 bases from V and 2 bases from J, leaving 11 bases between. The CDR3 covers 14 residues. This CDR3 is CASSRRGYTDTQYF. The DNA of the CDR3 is TGTGCCAGCAGCAGACGAGGGTACACAGATACGCAGTATTTT.

This clonotype was seen ten or more times. The chain recombines TRBV7-3 with TRBJ2-1, with 9 positions matching TRBD2. The CDR3 totals 17 residues. The V gene end was trimmed by 2 bases and the J gene end by 2 bases; junction bases not matched to a gene: 7. Germline values: CDR1 SGHTA, CDR2 FQGTGA. The CDR3 DNA is TGTGCCAGCAGCTTAGTAGCGACTAGCGGACCCTACAATGAGCAGTTCTTC. It encodes CASSLVATSGPYNEQFF.

The genes are TRBV2 and TRBJ1-2; D ambiguous. V was cut by 3 bases and J by 6 bases, with 14 bases left in between. This CDR3 has 14 amino acids. Per the germline V gene, CDR1 is SNHLY and CDR2 is FYNNEI. In DNA, the CDR3 is TGTGCCAGCAGTGATGGGGTCAAGTTGGATGGCTACACCTTC. It encodes CASSDGVKLDGYTF.